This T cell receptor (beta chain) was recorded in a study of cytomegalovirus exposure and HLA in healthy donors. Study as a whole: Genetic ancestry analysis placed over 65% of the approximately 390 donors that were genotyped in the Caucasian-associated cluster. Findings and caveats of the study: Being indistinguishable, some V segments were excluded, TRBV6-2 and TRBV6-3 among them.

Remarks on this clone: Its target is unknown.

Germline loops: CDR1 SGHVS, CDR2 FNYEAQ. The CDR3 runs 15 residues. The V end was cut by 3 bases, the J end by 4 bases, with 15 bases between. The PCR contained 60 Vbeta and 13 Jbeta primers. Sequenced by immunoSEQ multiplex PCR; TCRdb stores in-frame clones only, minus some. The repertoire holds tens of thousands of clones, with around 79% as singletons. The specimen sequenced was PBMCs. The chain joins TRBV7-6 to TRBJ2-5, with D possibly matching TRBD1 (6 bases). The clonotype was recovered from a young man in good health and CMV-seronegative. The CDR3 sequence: CASSLNVGAVETQYF. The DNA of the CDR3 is TGTGCCAGCAGCTTGAATGTGGGGGCGGTAGAGACCCAGTACTTC.